The T cell receptor beta chain described here comes from a study of somatic mutations in cytotoxic T cells in rheumatoid arthritis. Study-level information: Flow sorting yielded some V beta antibody-stained T-cell populations at nearly 100% purity, among them V beta1+ cells sequenced for TCRB. General study results and limits: Within the rheumatoid arthritis patients, CD8+ clonality went up as age increased (Spearman r ≈ 0.5). The same was not true of the healthy controls.

CDR3 size: 14 residues. Trimming removed 4 bases at V and 3 bases at J, with 10 bases between. CDR1 is MNHEY, CDR2 SVGAGI, per germline. In the case of this clone: No antigen is known for it.

Sequencing was performed with immunoSEQ multiplex PCR; in TCRdb, only in-frame clones are kept and a portion is missing. This sample carries more than 15,000 clones, approximately 67% of them seen once, and the ten largest clones take 15% to 20%. Flow cytometry was used to check the purity of CD4+ and CD8+ cells, which had been isolated by positive magnetic bead selection. The chain employs TRBV6-5 and TRBJ1-5; possibly TRBD1 for D (6 bases). This receptor was taken from an adult with rheumatoid arthritis. Sequencing used CD8+ T cells sorted from blood. This chain's CDR3 is CASSLTGYNQPQHF. CDR3 coding DNA: TGTGCCAGCAGTTTAACAGGGTACAATCAGCCCCAGCATTTT.